This T cell receptor (beta chain) was profiled in a study of T cells after somatic rescue of genetic block. V trimming: 5 bases; J trimming: 1 base; junction bases outside the gene matches: 5. Germline V gene sequence: CDR1 SGHTA, CDR2 FQGNSA. CDR3 length: 16 residues. Only in-frame clones appear in the TCRdb table, and some are missing; sequencing was by immunoSEQ multiplex PCR. The sample lists 70,000 or so clones, 92% seen once, with 2.9% in the top ten. Specimen: peripheral blood mononuclear cells (PBMCs). The sequence derives from a man aged 40-49 years. V usage is TRBV7-2 and J usage is TRBJ1-4; 9 nucleotides agree with TRBD1. DNA for the CDR3: TGTGCCAGCAGCATGGGACAGGGAGGAACTAATGAAAAACTGTTTTTT. Amino acids: CASSMGQGGTNEKLFF.